The clone carrying this T cell receptor (beta chain) was counted ten times or more. This CDR3 region has 14 residues. V lost 3 bases to trimming and J lost 5 bases, with 12 bases between them. CDR1 is ENHRY, CDR2 SYGVKD, per germline. This sample stems from a study of neurological immune-mediated disorders. PBMCs stored at -80 C, 2 million in total, were the source of the unsorted libraries. 5'RACE employing 10-nucleotide random UMIs yielded the cDNA. TCRdb used MiXCR to reprocess the 5' RACE reads, holding one entry per CDR3 protein. The data hold about 58,000 distinct CDR3 sequences, with 3% to 4% observed a single time.

Specimen: PBMCs. The source of this sequence is a woman aged 55-69 years with multiple sclerosis. The V gene is TRBV10-3, the J gene TRBJ2-3, with D maybe TRBD2 (5 bases). The DNA of the CDR3 is TGTGCCATCAGTGATACTAGGTCCGGAGATACGCAGTATTTT. Translation: CAISDTRSGDTQYF.